This T cell receptor beta chain was sequenced in a study of immune evolution from preneoplasia to lung adenocarcinoma. The data were produced by immunoSEQ multiplex PCR, yet TCRdb's version contains in-frame clones alone and is incomplete. The data hold about 4,700 clones, with over 60% observed a single time. This CDR3 is built from 11 residues. Trimming took off 10 bases at V and 6 bases at J, with 9 bases between the two ends. Per the germline V gene, CDR1 is MNHNS and CDR2 is SASEGT. The chain joins TRBV6-1 to TRBJ2-2; D gene ambiguous. The sample was FFPE adjacent normal lung tissue. The TCR was taken from a person aged 55-79 years with lung adenocarcinoma. The CDR3 loop is CATWDAGELFF. Here the CDR3 DNA reads TGTGCCACGTGGGATGCCGGGGAGCTGTTTTTT.